This is a list of T cell receptor beta chains from one sample in a study of breast tumors, draining lymph nodes, adjacent tissues. In TCRdb, the multiplex PCR reads were re-called with MiXCR into one record per CDR3 protein. The sample carries some 170,000 distinct CDR3 sequences, 25% to 40% recorded once. The sample was axillary lymph node tissue. The source of these receptors is a female donor with breast cancer. Some clones in this sample may be carry-over from other donors' samples. The CDR3 runs from the conserved cysteine through the conserved F or W. A D gene is named only where the DNA matches it firmly. Not every row has a clone size; where given, it reads once, few, many or a size class.

D,J,size,V,CDR3,DNA
TRBD2,TRBJ2-3,NA,TRBV7-6,CASSLLAGGASSYNEQYF,TGTGCCAGCAGCTTACTAGCGGGAGGGGCTAGCTCCTACAATGAGCAGTATTTT
NA,TRBJ1-6,many,TRBV28,CASSSPGGNSPLHF,TGTGCCAGCAGTTCCCCGGGAGGGAATTCACCCCTCCACTTT
NA,TRBJ1-1,few,TRBV10-3,CASGSLNTEAFF,TGTGCCTCCGGGAGCTTGAACACTGAAGCTTTCTTT
NA,TRBJ2-1,few,TRBV27,CASSLGAGSYNEQFF,TGTGCCAGCAGTTTAGGCGCTGGCTCCTACAATGAGCAGTTCTTC
NA,TRBJ1-2,many,TRBV7-2,CASSPGAPWNYGYTF,TGTGCCAGCAGCCCAGGGGCCCCCTGGAACTATGGCTACACCTTC
NA,TRBJ1-6,NA,TRBV7-8,CASSPSLSSPLHF,TGTGCCAGCAGCCCAAGTTTATCCTCACCCCTCCACTTT
NA,TRBJ2-7,many,TRBV16,CASSRGTTSTYEQYF,TGTGCCAGCAGCCGAGGCACTACAAGTACCTACGAGCAGTACTTC
NA,TRBJ2-5,many,TRBV7-3,CASRTRTTQETQYF,TGTGCCAGCCGGACGAGAACTACACAAGAGACCCAGTACTTC
NA,TRBJ1-6,many,TRBV9,CASSLKVHNSPLHF,TGTGCCAGCAGCCTAAAGGTTCATAATTCACCCCTCCACTTT
NA,TRBJ2-7,NA,TRBV20-1,CSARAETTSYGQYF,TGCAGTGCTAGAGCAGAGACTACTTCCTACGGGCAGTACTTC
NA,TRBJ1-4,NA,TRBV30,CARIPGGRGEKLFF,TGCGCCCGGATCCCTGGAGGGCGTGGTGAAAAACTGTTTTTT
TRBD1,TRBJ1-5,many,TRBV20-1,CSARARENTGQGPNQPQHF,TGCAGTGCGCGAGCGAGGGAGAACACCGGACAGGGACCGAATCAGCCCCAGCATTTT
TRBD1,TRBJ1-2,many,TRBV5-1,CASSPNRDREGYTF,TGCGCCAGCAGCCCCAATCGGGACAGAGAGGGCTACACCTTC
NA,TRBJ2-7,NA,TRBV5-5,CASSLGRANCEQYF,TGTGCCAGCAGCTTGGGACGGGCGAACTGCGAGCAGTACTTC
NA,TRBJ2-3,few,TRBV6-2/TRBV6-3,CASNPPGEGSTDTQYF,TGTGCCAGCAACCCACCAGGGGAGGGTAGCACAGATACGCAGTATTTT
TRBD1,TRBJ2-5,NA,TRBV28,CAGSRTGRGGETQYF,TGTGCCGGCAGTAGGACAGGGCGGGGAGGAGAGACCCAGTACTTC
NA,TRBJ2-5,many,TRBV2,CASSGMTQETQYF,TGTGCCAGCAGTGGTATGACCCAAGAGACCCAGTACTTC
TRBD2,TRBJ2-3,once,TRBV5-1,CASKTSGRESTDTQYF,TGCGCCAGCAAGACTAGCGGGAGGGAATCCACAGATACGCAGTATTTT
NA,TRBJ2-7,many,TRBV5-1,CASSWANGGGEQYF,TGCGCCAGCAGCTGGGCAAACGGTGGTGGGGAGCAGTACTTC
TRBD1,TRBJ1-2,many,TRBV10-3,CAISPGDRHYGYTF,TGTGCCATCAGCCCGGGGGACAGACACTATGGCTACACCTTC
NA,TRBJ2-2,NA,TRBV27,CASSFGGTGELFF,TGTGCCAGCAGTTTCGGAGGTACCGGGGAGCTGTTTTTT
NA,TRBJ2-5,many,TRBV7-9,CASSPWGETQYF,TGTGCCAGCAGCCCGTGGGGGGAGACCCAGTACTTC
NA,TRBJ2-1,NA,TRBV20-1,CSASPVSEQFF,TGCAGTGCTAGCCCTGTAAGTGAGCAGTTCTTC
TRBD2,TRBJ2-5,many,TRBV5-6,CASSWGLAGGGETQYF,TGTGCCAGCAGCTGGGGACTAGCGGGAGGTGGGGAGACCCAGTACTTC
TRBD2,TRBJ2-3,many,TRBV18,CASSPVAGLADTQYF,TGTGCCAGCTCACCTGTAGCGGGACTGGCAGATACGCAGTATTTT
TRBD2,TRBJ2-1,many,TRBV12-3/TRBV12-4,CASIPGGSYNEQFF,TGTGCCAGCATCCCGGGGGGGTCCTACAATGAGCAGTTCTTC
NA,TRBJ2-2,once,TRBV14,CASSQGLIGVGGRLGGELFF,TGTGCCAGCAGCCAAGGTTTGATAGGGGTCGGCGGACGCCTCGGGGGGGAGCTGTTTTTT
TRBD1,TRBJ2-1,few,TRBV5-6,CASSLQGSEQFF,TGTGCCAGCAGCTTACAGGGGTCTGAGCAGTTCTTC
NA,TRBJ1-5,many,TRBV10-3,CAIGGGIRNQPQHF,TGTGCCATCGGAGGAGGGATACGCAATCAGCCCCAGCATTTT
NA,TRBJ2-7,many,TRBV27,CASSLGSPGPYEQYF,TGTGCCAGCAGTTTAGGTTCGCCAGGGCCCTACGAGCAGTACTTC
TRBD2,TRBJ2-1,many,TRBV11-2,CASSLVVLAGTYNEQFF,TGTGCCAGCAGCTTAGTTGTCTTAGCGGGGACCTACAATGAGCAGTTCTTC